This T cell receptor beta chain was obtained from a study of CD8 T cells in Susac syndrome. The CDR3 totals 16 residues. Per germline, CDR1 MNHEY and CDR2 SVGEGT. Trimming pared 5 bases from V and 4 bases from J, leaving 18 bases between. High-throughput TCR beta sequencing covered peripheral CD8+ and CD4+ T cells. The controls were healthy donors who were matched for age and sex. It was with random hexamers that 0.5 to 1 ug RNA was reverse transcribed. Amplification of TCR beta CDR3 across 54 Vbeta and 13 Jbeta was performed with immunoSEQ multiplex PCR. TCRdb re-called the immunoSEQ multiplex PCR reads through MiXCR, storing one row per CDR3 protein. The profile covers 150,000 or so distinct CDR3 sequences, with approximately 92% appearing a single time and around 0.13% taken by the ten largest.

The V call is TRBV6-2 or TRBV6-3, the J call TRBJ1-5, with D possibly TRBD1 on 6 matching bases. The source is a human donor in good health. The material sequenced was CD4+ T cells from PBMCs. This chain's CDR3 is CASSRGHPSLNQPQHF. The CDR3 DNA is TGTGCCAGCAGTAGGGGACACCCTTCGTTGAATCAGCCCCAGCATTTT.